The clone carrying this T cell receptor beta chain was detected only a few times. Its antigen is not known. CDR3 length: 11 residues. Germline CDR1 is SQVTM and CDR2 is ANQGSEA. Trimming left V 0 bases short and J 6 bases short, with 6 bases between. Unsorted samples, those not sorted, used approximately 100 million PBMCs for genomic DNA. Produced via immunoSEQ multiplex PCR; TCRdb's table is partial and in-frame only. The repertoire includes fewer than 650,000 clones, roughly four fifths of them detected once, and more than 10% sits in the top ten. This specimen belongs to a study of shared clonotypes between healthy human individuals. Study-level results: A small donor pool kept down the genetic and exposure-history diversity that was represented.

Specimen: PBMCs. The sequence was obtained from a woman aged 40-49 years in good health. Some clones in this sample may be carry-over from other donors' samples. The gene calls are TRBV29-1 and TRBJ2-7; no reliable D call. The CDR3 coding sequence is TGCAGCGTTGAAGACAGTCGCGAGCAGTACTTC. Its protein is CSVEDSREQYF.